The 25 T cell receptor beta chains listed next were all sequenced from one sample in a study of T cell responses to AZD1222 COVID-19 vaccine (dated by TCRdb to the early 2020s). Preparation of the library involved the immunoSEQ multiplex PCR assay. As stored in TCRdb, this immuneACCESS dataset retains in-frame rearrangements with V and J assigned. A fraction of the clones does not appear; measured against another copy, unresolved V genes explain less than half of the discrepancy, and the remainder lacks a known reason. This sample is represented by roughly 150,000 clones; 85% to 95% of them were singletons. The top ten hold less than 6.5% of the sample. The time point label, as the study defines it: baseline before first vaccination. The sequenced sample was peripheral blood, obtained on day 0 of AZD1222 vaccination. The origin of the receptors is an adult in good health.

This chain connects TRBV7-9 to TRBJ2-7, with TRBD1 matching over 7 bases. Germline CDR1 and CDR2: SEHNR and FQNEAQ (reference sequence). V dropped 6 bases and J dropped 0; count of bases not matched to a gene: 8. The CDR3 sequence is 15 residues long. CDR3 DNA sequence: TGTGCCAGCAGGACCGACAGGGCCCCCTCCTACGAGCAGTACTTC. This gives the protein CASRTDRAPSYEQYF.

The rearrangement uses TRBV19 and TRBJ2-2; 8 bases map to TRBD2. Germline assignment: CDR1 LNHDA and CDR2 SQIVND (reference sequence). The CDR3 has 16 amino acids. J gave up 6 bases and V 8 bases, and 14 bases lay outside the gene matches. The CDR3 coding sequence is TGTGCCAGTCGATTGGGAAGCGGGAGCAGCTCCGGGGAGCTGTTTTTT. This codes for CASRLGSGSSSGELFF.

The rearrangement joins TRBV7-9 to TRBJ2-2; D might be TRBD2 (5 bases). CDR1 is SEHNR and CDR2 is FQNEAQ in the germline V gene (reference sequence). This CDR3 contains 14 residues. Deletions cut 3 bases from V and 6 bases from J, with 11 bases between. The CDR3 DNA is TGTGCCAGCAGCTTGAGCACGGGATCCGGGGAGCTGTTTTTT. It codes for CASSLSTGSGELFF.

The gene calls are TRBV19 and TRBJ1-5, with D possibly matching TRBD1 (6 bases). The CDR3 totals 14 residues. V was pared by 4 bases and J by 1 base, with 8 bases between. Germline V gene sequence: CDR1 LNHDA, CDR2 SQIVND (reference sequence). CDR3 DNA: TGTGCCAGTAGTAGGACAGAAAGCAATCAGCCCCAGCATTTT. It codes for CASSRTESNQPQHF. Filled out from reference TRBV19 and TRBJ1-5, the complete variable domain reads DGGITQSPKYLFRKEGQNVTLSCEQNLNHDAMYWYRQDPGQGLRLIYYSQIVNDFQKGDIAEGYSVSREKKESFPLTVTSAQKNPTAFYLCASSRTESNQPQHFGDGTRLSIL.

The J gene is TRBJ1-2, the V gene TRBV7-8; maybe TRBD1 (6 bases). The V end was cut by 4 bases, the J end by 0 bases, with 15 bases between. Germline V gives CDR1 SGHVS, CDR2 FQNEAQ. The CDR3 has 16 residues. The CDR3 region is CASSYRARGANYGYTF. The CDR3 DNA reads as TGTGCCAGCAGCTACAGGGCGAGGGGAGCTAACTATGGCTACACCTTC.

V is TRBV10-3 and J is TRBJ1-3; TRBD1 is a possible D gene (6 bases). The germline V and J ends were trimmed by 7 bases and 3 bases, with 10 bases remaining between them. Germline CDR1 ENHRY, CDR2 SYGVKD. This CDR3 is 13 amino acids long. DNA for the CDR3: TGTGCCATCAAGCGGACAGATGGAAACACCATATATTTT. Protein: CAIKRTDGNTIYF.

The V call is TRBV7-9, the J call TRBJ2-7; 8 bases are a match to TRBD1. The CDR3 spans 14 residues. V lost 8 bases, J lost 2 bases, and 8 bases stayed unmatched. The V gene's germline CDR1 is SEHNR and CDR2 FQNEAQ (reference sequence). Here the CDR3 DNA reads TGTGCCAGCGTTCTTGGACAGGGTACCTACGAGCAGTACTTC. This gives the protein CASVLGQGTYEQYF.

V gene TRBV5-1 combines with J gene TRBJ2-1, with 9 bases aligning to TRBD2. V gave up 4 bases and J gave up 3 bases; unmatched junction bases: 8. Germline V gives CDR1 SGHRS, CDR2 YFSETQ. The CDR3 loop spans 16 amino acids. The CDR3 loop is CASSPSTTSGYNEQFF. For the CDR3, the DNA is TGCGCCAGCAGCCCCTCGACGACTAGCGGCTACAATGAGCAGTTCTTC.

This chain's CDR3 is CAWTSGRAEPDTQYF. The CDR3 DNA reads TGTGCCTGGACAAGCGGGAGGGCCGAACCAGATACGCAGTATTTT. V is TRBV30 and J is TRBJ2-3, with 10 bases identical to TRBD2. CDR3 length equals 15 residues. Trimming at V came to 4 bases and at J to 4 bases, leaving 8 bases not matched to a gene. The germline V gene has CDR1 GTSNPN and CDR2 SVGIG (reference sequence).

The CDR3 loop is CASSQGTTYQETQYF. The CDR3 region has the DNA TGTGCCAGCAGCCAAGGGACTACGTACCAAGAGACCCAGTACTTC. This chain links TRBV14 with TRBJ2-5, with a tentative D call TRBD2 (6 bases). CDR3 length equals 15 residues. Germline values: CDR1 SGHDN, CDR2 FVKESK. V lost 1 base to trimming and J lost 0 bases, with 9 bases between them.

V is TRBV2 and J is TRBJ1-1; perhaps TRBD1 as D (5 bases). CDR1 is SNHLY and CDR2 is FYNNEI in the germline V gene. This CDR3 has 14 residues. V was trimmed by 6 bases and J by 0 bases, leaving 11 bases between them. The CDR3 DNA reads TGTGCCAGCAGCCGGGGACGGTTGAACACTGAAGCTTTCTTT. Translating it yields CASSRGRLNTEAFF.

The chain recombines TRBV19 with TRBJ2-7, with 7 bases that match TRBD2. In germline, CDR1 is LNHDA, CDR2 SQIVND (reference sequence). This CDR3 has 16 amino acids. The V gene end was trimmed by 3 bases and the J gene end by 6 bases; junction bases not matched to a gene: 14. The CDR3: CASSIRAGEPPTEQYF. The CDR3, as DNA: TGTGCCAGTAGTATTAGGGCGGGAGAGCCTCCTACCGAGCAGTACTTC.

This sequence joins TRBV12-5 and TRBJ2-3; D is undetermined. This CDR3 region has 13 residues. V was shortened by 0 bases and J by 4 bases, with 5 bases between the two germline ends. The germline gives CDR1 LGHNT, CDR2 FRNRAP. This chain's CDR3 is CASGLVQSDTQYF. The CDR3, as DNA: TGTGCTAGTGGTTTGGTACAGTCAGATACGCAGTATTTT.

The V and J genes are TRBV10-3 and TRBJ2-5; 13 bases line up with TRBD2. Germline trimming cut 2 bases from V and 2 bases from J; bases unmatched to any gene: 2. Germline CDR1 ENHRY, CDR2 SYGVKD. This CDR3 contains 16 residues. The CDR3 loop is CAISEGTSGDQETQYF. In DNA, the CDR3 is TGTGCCATCAGTGAGGGGACTAGCGGGGATCAAGAGACCCAGTACTTC.

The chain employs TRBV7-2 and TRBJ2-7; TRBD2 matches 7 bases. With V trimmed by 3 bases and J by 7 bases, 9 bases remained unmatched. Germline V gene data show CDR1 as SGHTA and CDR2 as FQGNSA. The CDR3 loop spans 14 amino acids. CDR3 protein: CASSFTSAEGEQYF. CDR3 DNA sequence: TGTGCCAGCAGCTTTACTAGCGCGGAAGGGGAGCAGTACTTC. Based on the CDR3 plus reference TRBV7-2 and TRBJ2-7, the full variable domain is GAGVSQSPSNKVTEKGKDVELRCDPISGHTALYWYRQSLGQGLEFLIYFQGNSAPDKSGLPSDRFSAERTGGSVSTLTIQRTQQEDSAVYLCASSFTSAEGEQYFGPGTRLTVT.

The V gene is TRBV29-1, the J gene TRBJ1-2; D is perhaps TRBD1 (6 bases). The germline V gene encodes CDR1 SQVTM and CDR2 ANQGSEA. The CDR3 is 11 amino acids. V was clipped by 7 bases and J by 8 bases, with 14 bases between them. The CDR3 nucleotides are TGCAGCGGCCAGGGGTCGTCCGGCTACACCTTC. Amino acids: CSGQGSSGYTF.

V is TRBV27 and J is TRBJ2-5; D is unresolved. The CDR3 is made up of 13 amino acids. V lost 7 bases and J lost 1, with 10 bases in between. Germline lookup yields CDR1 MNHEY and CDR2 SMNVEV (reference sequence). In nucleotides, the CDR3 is TGTGCCAGCAAGACGAGGTTCCAAGAGACCCAGTACTTC. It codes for CASKTRFQETQYF.

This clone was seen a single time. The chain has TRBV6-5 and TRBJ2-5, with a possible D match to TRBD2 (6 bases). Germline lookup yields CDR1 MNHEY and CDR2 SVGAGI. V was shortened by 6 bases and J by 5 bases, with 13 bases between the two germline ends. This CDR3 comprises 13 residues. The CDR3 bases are TGTGCCAGCAGCTATGGAGGGAGGGAGACCCAGTACTTC. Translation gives CASSYGGRETQYF.

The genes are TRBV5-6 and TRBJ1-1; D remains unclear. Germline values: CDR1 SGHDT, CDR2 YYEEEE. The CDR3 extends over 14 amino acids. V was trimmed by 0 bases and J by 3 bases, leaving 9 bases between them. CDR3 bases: TGTGCCAGCAGCTTGGCCCGTCGGTACACTGAAGCTTTCTTT. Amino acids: CASSLARRYTEAFF.

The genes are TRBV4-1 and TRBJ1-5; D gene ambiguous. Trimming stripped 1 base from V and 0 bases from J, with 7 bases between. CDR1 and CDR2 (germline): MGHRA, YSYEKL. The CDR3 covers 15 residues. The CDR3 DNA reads TGCGCCAGCAGCCAAGGGTTCGGTAGCAATCAGCCCCAGCATTTT. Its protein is CASSQGFGSNQPQHF.

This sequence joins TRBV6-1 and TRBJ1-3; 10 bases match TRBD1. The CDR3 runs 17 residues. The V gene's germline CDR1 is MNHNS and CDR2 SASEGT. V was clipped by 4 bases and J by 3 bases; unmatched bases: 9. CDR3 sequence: CASSVMTGGAVGNTIYF. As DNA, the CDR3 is TGTGCCAGCAGTGTAATGACAGGGGGCGCAGTTGGAAACACCATATATTTT.

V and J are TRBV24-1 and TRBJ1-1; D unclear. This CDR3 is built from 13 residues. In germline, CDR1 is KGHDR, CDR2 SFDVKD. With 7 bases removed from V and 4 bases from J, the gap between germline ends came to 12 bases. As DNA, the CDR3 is TGTGCCACCAGGGAAGCGGGAAGCACTGAAGCTTTCTTT. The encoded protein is CATREAGSTEAFF.

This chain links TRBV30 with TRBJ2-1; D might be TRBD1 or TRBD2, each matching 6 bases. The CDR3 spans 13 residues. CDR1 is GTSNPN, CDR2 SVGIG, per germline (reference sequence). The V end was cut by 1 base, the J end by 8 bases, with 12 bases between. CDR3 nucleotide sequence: TGTGCCTGGAGTGCCCCGGGGGCCGATGAGCAGTTCTTC. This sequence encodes CAWSAPGADEQFF. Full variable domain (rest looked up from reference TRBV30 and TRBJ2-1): SQTIHQWPATLVQPVGSPLSLECTVEGTSNPNLYWYRQAAGRGLQLLFYSVGIGQISSEVPQNLSASRPQDRQFILSSKKLLLSDSGFYLCAWSAPGADEQFFGPGTRLTVL.

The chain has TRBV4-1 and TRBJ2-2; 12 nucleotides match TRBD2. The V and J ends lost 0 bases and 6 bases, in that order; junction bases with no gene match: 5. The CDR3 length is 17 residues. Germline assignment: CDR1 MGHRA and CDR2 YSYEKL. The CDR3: CASSQDLASGRAGELFF. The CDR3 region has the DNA TGCGCCAGCAGCCAAGATCTGGCTAGCGGGAGGGCCGGGGAGCTGTTTTTT.

CDR3 sequence: CASSVLSGNTGELFF. The CDR3 nucleotides read TGTGCCAGCAGCGTACTGAGCGGTAACACCGGGGAGCTGTTTTTT. The genes are TRBV9 and TRBJ2-2; D is perhaps TRBD2 (5 bases). V was cut by 1 base and J by 2 bases, with 9 bases left in between. CDR3 size: 15 residues. Germline V lookup: CDR1 SGDLS, CDR2 YYNGEE.